This entry lists 18 T cell receptor beta chains sequenced from one sample in a study of T cell changes during pregnancy in multiple sclerosis (dated by TCRdb to between 2018 and 2021). The library was made by the immunoSEQ multiplex PCR assay. Imported from immuneACCESS, the table was reduced by TCRdb to in-frame sequences with V and J called. These copies leave out some clones; in studies compared against another copy, an unresolved V gene accounts for under half, and the cause of the remainder is not known. This sample has 71,000 or so clones in its table, and just over 90% of those were observed once. The leading ten clones occupy over 1% of the sample. Sequences were derived from peripheral blood, sampled in the third trimester of pregnancy. These receptors originate from a female donor with multiple sclerosis, enrolled in a pregnancy study.

V usage is TRBV6-1 and J usage is TRBJ1-5; maybe TRBD1 (5 bases). Germline V lookup: CDR1 MNHNS, CDR2 SASEGT. V gave up 6 bases and J gave up 6 bases, with 9 bases separating them. This CDR3 is 12 amino acids long. In DNA form, the CDR3 reads TGTGCCAGCAGGAAAGGGGTTCAGCCCCAGCATTTT. Protein: CASRKGVQPQHF.

This clone came up a few times. The J gene is TRBJ1-1, the V gene TRBV14; maybe TRBD1 (5 bases). Germline-derived CDR1 and CDR2 are SGHDN and FVKESK. The CDR3 runs 13 residues. V lost 4 bases to trimming and J lost 0 bases, with 6 bases between them. The CDR3 sequence is CASSPTVNTEAFF. Written as DNA, the CDR3 is TGTGCCAGCAGCCCGACAGTGAACACTGAAGCTTTCTTT.

This rearrangement joins TRBV7-2 to TRBJ2-5; 7 bases map to TRBD1. The CDR3 covers 14 residues. CDR1 is SGHTA and CDR2 is FQGNSA in the germline V gene. J lost 1 base, V lost 4 bases, and 3 bases had no gene match. The CDR3 DNA reads TGTGCCAGCAGCTCACAGGGGACCCAAGAGACCCAGTACTTC. This sequence encodes CASSSQGTQETQYF. Full variable domain (outside the CDR3, taken from reference TRBV7-2 and TRBJ2-5): GAGVSQSPSNKVTEKGKDVELRCDPISGHTALYWYRQSLGQGLEFLIYFQGNSAPDKSGLPSDRFSAERTGGSVSTLTIQRTQQEDSAVYLCASSSQGTQETQYFGPGTRLLVL.

J is TRBJ2-3 and V is TRBV7-2; TRBD2 aligns across 10 bases. Losses at the gene ends were 4 bases for V and 4 bases for J; bases not matched to a gene: 8. There are 16 residues in the CDR3. In germline, CDR1 is SGHTA, CDR2 FQGNSA. As DNA, the CDR3 is TGTGCCAGCAGCTCACCAAGCGGGAGGGCCGCAGATACGCAGTATTTT. Its protein is CASSSPSGRAADTQYF.

The chain is built from TRBV7-2 and TRBJ2-1; D is undetermined. The CDR3 consists of 14 residues. Germline loops: CDR1 SGHTA, CDR2 FQGNSA. V was clipped by 1 base and J by 0 bases, with 4 bases between them. The CDR3 sequence: CASSLDSSYNEQFF. The CDR3, as DNA: TGTGCCAGCAGCTTAGATAGCTCCTACAATGAGCAGTTCTTC. Full variable domain (outside the CDR3, taken from reference TRBV7-2 and TRBJ2-1): GAGVSQSPSNKVTEKGKDVELRCDPISGHTALYWYRQSLGQGLEFLIYFQGNSAPDKSGLPSDRFSAERTGGSVSTLTIQRTQQEDSAVYLCASSLDSSYNEQFFGPGTRLTVL.

The chain combines TRBV6-5 with TRBJ1-5, with 7 bases matching TRBD1. V shed 2 bases and J 5 bases; nucleotides not matched to a gene: 3. This CDR3 spans 14 amino acids. Germline assignment: CDR1 MNHEY and CDR2 SVGAGI. The CDR3 here is CASSYRQGHQPQHF. The CDR3 DNA reads TGTGCCAGCAGTTACAGACAGGGCCATCAGCCCCAGCATTTT.

This chain connects TRBV16 to TRBJ2-7; D not resolved. Germline CDR1 and CDR2: KGHSY and FQNENV. Trimming pared 2 bases from V and 0 bases from J, leaving 8 bases between. This CDR3 region has 14 residues. The CDR3 region is CASSQKHRSYEQYF. CDR3 in DNA: TGTGCCAGCAGCCAAAAACACCGCTCCTACGAGCAGTACTTC. Variable domain in full (rest from reference TRBV16 and TRBJ2-7): GEEVAQTPKHLVRGEGQKAKLYCAPIKGHSYVFWYQQVLKNEFKFLISFQNENVFDETGMPKERFSAKCLPNSPCSLEIQATKLEDSAVYFCASSQKHRSYEQYFGPGTRLTVT.

The rearrangement links TRBV5-1 to TRBJ2-7, with 12 bases that match TRBD2. Trimming took 4 bases from V and 2 from J; bases not matched to a gene: 7. The CDR3 contains 16 residues. Germline values: CDR1 SGHRS, CDR2 YFSETQ. This CDR3 is CASSPTSGRLAYEQYF. The CDR3 coding sequence is TGCGCCAGCAGCCCAACTAGCGGGAGGCTCGCCTACGAGCAGTACTTC.

The J gene is TRBJ1-5, the V gene TRBV28; TRBD1 is a possible D gene (6 bases). Trimming pared 7 bases from V and 3 bases from J, leaving 25 bases between. The germline V gene has CDR1 MDHEN and CDR2 SYDVKM. This CDR3 has 18 amino acids. CDR3 DNA sequence: TGTGCCAGCATCCGGCACCTTCAGGAAGGGGGTCCCAATCAGCCCCAGCATTTT. Its translation: CASIRHLQEGGPNQPQHF.

V usage is TRBV4-2 and J usage is TRBJ1-4; a weak D match, TRBD1 (6 bases). The V end was cut by 3 bases, the J end by 0 bases, with 14 bases between. The germline V gene has CDR1 LGHNA and CDR2 YNFKEQ. The CDR3 has 17 residues. CDR3 loop: CASSHSGGPATNEKLFF. For the CDR3, the DNA is TGTGCCAGCAGCCACAGCGGGGGCCCTGCAACTAATGAAAAACTGTTTTTT.

V and J are TRBV6-1 and TRBJ2-7, with 7 bases matching TRBD2. CDR1 and CDR2 from the germline V gene are MNHNS and SASEGT. With 2 bases clipped from V and 2 bases from J, the junction kept 9 bases outside the gene matches. CDR3 length: 16 amino acids. Here the CDR3 reads CASSELGGTIPYEQYF. CDR3 nucleotides: TGTGCCAGCAGTGAATTGGGGGGGACGATACCCTACGAGCAGTACTTC.

This chain joins TRBV27 and TRBJ1-2; no reliable D call. Per germline, CDR1 MNHEY and CDR2 SMNVEV (reference sequence). The length of the CDR3 is 14 residues. V lost 7 bases and J lost 0, with 12 bases in between. The CDR3 DNA reads as TGTGCCAGCACCCCTTTGGGAGCTAACTATGGCTACACCTTC. Protein: CASTPLGANYGYTF.

The J gene is TRBJ2-2, the V gene TRBV28; 10 bases are a match to TRBD1. CDR3 length: 16 residues. Germline V gene lookup returns CDR1 MDHEN and CDR2 SYDVKM. Unmatched junction bases numbered 11, after V lost 6 bases and J lost 7 bases. CDR3 sequence (DNA): TGTGCCAGCAGCTCTTTGGGGGACAGGGGTGTCGGGGAGCTGTTTTTT. As protein: CASSSLGDRGVGELFF.

V usage is TRBV5-1 and J usage is TRBJ2-4; D is possibly TRBD1 (5 bases). CDR1 and CDR2 (germline): SGHRS, YFSETQ. Trimming left V 0 bases short and J 6 bases short, with 7 bases between. The CDR3 totals 13 residues. CDR3 nucleotides: TGCGCCAGCAGCTTGGGAAGGGGAAACATTCAGTACTTC. It is translated as CASSLGRGNIQYF.

The rearrangement links TRBV11-2 to TRBJ2-7; possibly TRBD1 for D (5 bases). Trimming removed 1 base at V and 5 bases at J, with 9 bases between. The CDR3 runs 13 residues. Looked up from germline, CDR1 is SGHAT and CDR2 is FQNNGV. Written as DNA, the CDR3 is TGTGCCAGCAGCTTAGGTTCAGGGAACGAGCAGTACTTC. Its protein product is CASSLGSGNEQYF.

This chain joins TRBV29-1 and TRBJ1-2, with D perhaps TRBD1 (5 bases). The CDR3 has 15 amino acids. Trimming removed 0 bases at V and 3 bases at J, with 14 bases between. Per the germline V gene, CDR1 is SQVTM and CDR2 is ANQGSEA. The CDR3 coding sequence is TGCAGCGTTGAAGATGGGGCAGGGTGGGACTATGGCTACACCTTC. Translation: CSVEDGAGWDYGYTF.

The chain employs TRBV11-3 and TRBJ2-5; TRBD2 is a possible D gene (6 bases). Between the trimmed V and J ends, which lost 5 bases and 2 bases, there was a span of 15 bases. Germline CDR1 is SGHNT and CDR2 is YENEEA. This CDR3 has 15 residues. CDR3: CASSTMGGPQETQYF. CDR3 bases: TGTGCCAGCAGCACAATGGGGGGACCTCAAGAGACCCAGTACTTC. The variable domain in full, with the rest retrieved from reference TRBV11-3 and TRBJ2-5, is EAGVVQSPRYKIIEKKQPVAFWCNPISGHNTLYWYLQNLGQGPELLIRYENEEAVDDSQLPKDRFSAERLKGVDSTLKIQPAELGDSAVYLCASSTMGGPQETQYFGPGTRLLVL.

In nucleotides, the CDR3 is TGTGCCAGCAGTTACGGGGCGGATAGCAATCAGCCCCAGCATTTT. It yields the protein CASSYGADSNQPQHF. This chain uses TRBV6-5 with TRBJ1-5, with a weak D call TRBD1 (5 bases). There are 15 residues in the CDR3. The ends were cut back, 2 bases at V and 0 bases at J, with 8 bases in the middle. The germline V gene has CDR1 MNHEY and CDR2 SVGAGI.